These T cell receptor beta chains were read from a single sample in a study of blood T cell repertoires in COVID-19. Repertoires were generated with immunoSEQ multiplex PCR, while TCRdb's copy carries only in-frame clones and drops some. The table records 50,000 to 60,000 clones, approximately 82% of them present only once. The sequenced material came from peripheral blood. Receptors originate from an older man with active COVID-19. Both conserved end residues are part of each CDR3. A D gene is named only where the DNA matches it firmly. Rows may omit the clone size; those that give it use once, few, many or a size class.

>TRBJ2-1|TRBV2|-|14|TRBD2
TGTGCCAACAAACCGGGACTAGCGGGCAATGAGCAGTTCTTC
CANKPGLAGNEQFF
>TRBJ2-7|TRBV27|-|14|TRBD1
TGTGCCAGCAGTACCCAGGGACAGAGATACGAGCAGTACTTC
CASSTQGQRYEQYF
>TRBJ1-4|TRBV19|-|15|TRBD1
TGTGCCAGTAGATCGCCCGGGACAGGGCATGAAAAACTGTTTTTT
CASRSPGTGHEKLFF
>TRBJ2-7|TRBV4-1|-|17|TRBD2
TGCGCCAGCAGCCAAGATTGGGGCGCGGGGGGTTCCTACGAGCAGTACTTC
CASSQDWGAGGSYEQYF
>TRBJ2-7|TRBV5-1|-|15|TRBD1
TGCGCCAGCAGCTTGGTGTTCTCAGGGGGAGACGAGCAGTACTTC
CASSLVFSGGDEQYF
>TRBJ1-6|TRBV25-1|-|16|TRBD1
TGTGCCAGCAGAACCGACAGGGGCGCATATAATTCACCCCTCCACTTT
CASRTDRGAYNSPLHF
>TRBJ1-2|TRBV2|-|13|-
TGTGCCAGTGAGAGAGAAGCTAACTATGGCTACACCTTC
CASEREANYGYTF
>TRBJ2-7|TRBV19|-|13|TRBD2
TGTGCCAGTAGTAAGGGCGGGGGTTACGAGCAGTACTTC
CASSKGGGYEQYF
>TRBJ2-7|TRBV4-3|-|15|TRBD2
TGCGCCAGCAGCCAATTAGCGGGGGGTAGATACGAGCAGTACTTC
CASSQLAGGRYEQYF
>TRBJ2-7|TRBV6-7|-|19|TRBD1
TGTGCCAGCAGTTACTCGACCTTGGACAGGGGTCCTCGAAGAGACGAGCAGTACTTC
CASSYSTLDRGPRRDEQYF
>TRBJ2-3|TRBV6-2/TRBV6-3|-|14|TRBD2
TGTGCCAGCAGTTACTGGACTAGAGCAGATACGCAGTATTTT
CASSYWTRADTQYF
>TRBJ2-7|TRBV28|-|16|-
TGTGCCAGCAGGGTAGGAGGGGCGGGACGAGCCTACGAGCAGTACTTC
CASRVGGAGRAYEQYF
>TRBJ2-3|TRBV10-2|-|14|-
TGCGCCAGCAGTTCGCCCGGGTTCACAGATACGCAGTATTTT
CASSSPGFTDTQYF
>TRBJ1-5|TRBV9|medium-sized|14|TRBD1
TGTGCCAGCAGCACGGGGACAGTCCATCAGCCCCAGCATTTT
CASSTGTVHQPQHF
>TRBJ2-2|TRBV11-2|-|12|-
TGTGCCAGCAGCTTAGCGTATGGGGAGCTGTTTTTT
CASSLAYGELFF
>TRBJ2-7|TRBV18|few|14|TRBD1
TGTGCCAGCTCACCTAGACAGGGCTTCAACGAGCAGTACTTC
CASSPRQGFNEQYF
>TRBJ2-7|TRBV19|once|15|TRBD1
TGTGCCAGTACCAAAGGGGGACAGGGACCCTACGAGCAGTACTTC
CASTKGGQGPYEQYF
>TRBJ1-3|TRBV18|few|13|-
TGTGCCAGCTCACCACCGAGTGGAAACACCATATATTTT
CASSPPSGNTIYF
>TRBJ1-2|TRBV7-2|-|13|-
TGTGCCAGCAGTCTCAGGGGTACCTATGGCTACACCTTC
CASSLRGTYGYTF
>TRBJ2-3|TRBV6-5|-|15|TRBD2
TGTGCCAGCAGGCCACTAGCGGGGGTCACAGATACGCAGTATTTT
CASRPLAGVTDTQYF
>TRBJ2-2|TRBV5-1|-|15|TRBD1
TGCGCCAGCAGCAAGCAGGACAGGGCGACCGGGGAGCTGTTTTTT
CASSKQDRATGELFF
>TRBJ1-5|TRBV2|-|15|TRBD1
TGTGCCAGCAGTAAGGGACAGCATAGCAATCAGCCCCAGCATTTT
CASSKGQHSNQPQHF
>TRBJ1-2|TRBV9|-|14|TRBD1
TGTGCCAGCAGCGTAACGGAGGGGGCGAATGGCTACACCTTC
CASSVTEGANGYTF
>TRBJ1-2|TRBV6-2/TRBV6-3|-|15|-
TGTGCCAGCAGTTCCAGCCGGGGTTCGATCTATGGCTACACCTTC
CASSSSRGSIYGYTF
>TRBJ1-1|TRBV29-1|-|13|-
TGCAGCGAAGTGACAGGACCGAACACTGAAGCTTTCTTT
CSEVTGPNTEAFF
>TRBJ1-5|TRBV6-2/TRBV6-3|few|15|-
TGTGCCAGCAGTTACCAGGGGTTAAGCAATCAGCCCCAGCATTTT
CASSYQGLSNQPQHF
>TRBJ2-5|TRBV24-1|-|15|-
TGTGCCACCAGTGACGCGGGGCGGAACCAAGAGACCCAGTACTTC
CATSDAGRNQETQYF
>TRBJ2-7|TRBV7-8|-|16|TRBD2
TGTGCCAGCAGCTTAGGGGGAGGGACCGGGCTGGGGGAGCAGTACTTC
CASSLGGGTGLGEQYF
>TRBJ2-7|TRBV7-2|-|13|TRBD2
TGTGCCAGCAGCTGGACTAGCGGGGACGAGCAGTACTTC
CASSWTSGDEQYF
>TRBJ1-4|TRBV5-1|-|15|-
TGCGCCAGCAGATTTTCTCCGGGAACTAATGAAAAACTGTTTTTT
CASRFSPGTNEKLFF
>TRBJ2-1|TRBV4-3|few|18|TRBD2
TGCGCCAGCAGCCAATCTCCTGGGACTAGCGGGGGGGCCAATGAGCAGTTCTTC
CASSQSPGTSGGANEQFF
>TRBJ1-1|TRBV6-5|few|13|-
TGTGCCAGCGGTCTAAGGGGGTACACTGAAGCTTTCTTT
CASGLRGYTEAFF
>TRBJ1-1|TRBV5-6|-|15|-
TGTGCCAGCAGCACATTGGGGGACTGGGACACTGAAGCTTTCTTT
CASSTLGDWDTEAFF
>TRBJ2-4|TRBV7-8|-|18|TRBD2
TGTGCCAGCAGCTTAGCTCTAAGACTAGCGGGCGGCAAAAACATTCAGTACTTC
CASSLALRLAGGKNIQYF
>TRBJ1-3|TRBV19|-|16|-
TGTGCCAGTAGTATATCGGCGGGGCCCTCTGGAAACACCATATATTTT
CASSISAGPSGNTIYF
>TRBJ2-2|TRBV4-3|-|18|-
TGCGCCAGCAGCCAAGATGGGGCGGGGTACTTGAACACCGGGGAGCTGTTTTTT
CASSQDGAGYLNTGELFF
>TRBJ1-6|TRBV10-3|-|15|-
TGTGCCATCAGGGCCAGGGGTACCTATAATTCACCCCTCCACTTT
CAIRARGTYNSPLHF
>TRBJ1-2|TRBV7-9|few|13|-
TGTGCCAGCAGCTTAGCAGGGGAAAGAGACTACACCTTC
CASSLAGERDYTF
>TRBJ2-5|TRBV29-1|-|13|TRBD1
TGCAGCGGCGGGACAGGGGGCTTGGAGACCCAGTACTTC
CSGGTGGLETQYF
>TRBJ2-1|TRBV6-1|-|15|-
TGTGCCAGCAGTGAAGGGGGACTCTCCTACAATGAGCAGTTCTTC
CASSEGGLSYNEQFF
>TRBJ1-5|TRBV7-9|-|14|TRBD1
TGTGCCAGCAGCTACTCAGGGGGGAATCAGCCCCAGCATTTT
CASSYSGGNQPQHF
>TRBJ2-1|TRBV7-2|-|16|TRBD2
TGTGCCAGCAGCTTTCCTAGCGGGGGGGCCTACAATGAGCAGTTCTTC
CASSFPSGGAYNEQFF
>TRBJ2-7|TRBV6-5|few|14|-
TGTGCCAGCAGTTACGATCGGGGGTCCTACGAGCAGTACTTC
CASSYDRGSYEQYF
>TRBJ2-2|TRBV6-1|-|16|-
TGTGCCAGCAGTGAGTTCCTCAGGAGGACCACCGGGGAGCTGTTTTTT
CASSEFLRRTTGELFF
>TRBJ2-1|TRBV18|-|15|TRBD1
TGTGCCAGCTCACGGACAGGAGCAATAACCAATGAGCAGTTCTTC
CASSRTGAITNEQFF
>TRBJ2-5|TRBV28|-|14|-
TGTGCCAGCAGTCCCCTAGGTCCACAAGAGACCCAGTACTTC
CASSPLGPQETQYF
>TRBJ2-3|TRBV27|-|14|-
TGTGCCAGCAGTTTGATTGCGGAGTCAGATACGCAGTATTTT
CASSLIAESDTQYF
>TRBJ2-1|TRBV7-9|-|13|-
TGTGCCAGCAGCCCCCCAAATTACAATGAGCAGTTCTTC
CASSPPNYNEQFF
>TRBJ2-3|TRBV19|-|15|TRBD2
TGTGCCAGTAGGGAACTAGCGGGGCGGACAGATACGCAGTATTTT
CASRELAGRTDTQYF
>TRBJ2-7|TRBV29-1|-|13|TRBD2
TGCAGCGTCGAAGCGGGGGGGGGCTACGAGCAGTACTTC
CSVEAGGGYEQYF
>TRBJ1-5|TRBV18|-|16|-
TGTGCCAGCTCACCTTCAGGGGCTTCGGGCAATCAGCCCCAGCATTTT
CASSPSGASGNQPQHF
>TRBJ2-5|TRBV19|-|16|TRBD1
TGTGCCAGTAGCCTCAGGGGGCTCCATGGCCAAGAGACCCAGTACTTC
CASSLRGLHGQETQYF
>TRBJ1-1|TRBV7-2|few|12|-
TGTGCCAGCAGCTCCAGGGGATGGGGAGCTTTCTTT
CASSSRGWGAFF
>TRBJ1-2|TRBV9|-|14|-
TGTGCCAGCAGCGTAGGGCCAGGAAACTATGGCTACACCTTC
CASSVGPGNYGYTF
>TRBJ1-5|TRBV6-5|-|13|TRBD1
TGTGCCAGCAGACAGGGGTCGAATCAGCCCCAGCATTTT
CASRQGSNQPQHF